Shown below are 12 T cell receptor beta chains from a single sample sequenced in a study of blood T cell repertoires in COVID-19. Sequencing was performed with immunoSEQ multiplex PCR; in TCRdb, only in-frame clones are kept and a portion is missing. Of fewer than 250,000 clones in the sample, 80% to 95% were seen once. The source material was peripheral blood. The receptors derive from a young man with COVID-19, enrolled during active disease.

This chain uses TRBV7-9 with TRBJ1-1; the match to TRBD1 covers 7 bases. Germline V lookup: CDR1 SEHNR, CDR2 FQNEAQ (reference sequence). This CDR3 comprises 13 residues. J gave up 3 bases and V 4 bases, and 2 bases lay outside the gene matches. CDR3 in amino acids: CASSSTGYTEAFF. DNA for the CDR3: TGTGCCAGCAGCTCGACAGGGTACACTGAAGCTTTCTTT. Drawing the rest from reference TRBV7-9 and TRBJ1-1, the complete variable domain is DTGVSQNPRHKITKRGQNVTFRCDPISEHNRLYWYRQTLGQGPEFLTYFQNEAQLEKSRLLSDRFSAERPKGSFSTLEIQRTEQGDSAMYLCASSSTGYTEAFFGQGTRLTVV.

This clone occurred a few times. The V and J genes are TRBV10-3 and TRBJ1-1; TRBD1 is a possible D gene (5 bases). The CDR3 contains 14 residues. Germline V gene data show CDR1 as ENHRY and CDR2 as SYGVKD. V was shortened by 5 bases and J by 1 base, with 11 bases between the two germline ends. CDR3 nucleotides: TGTGCCATCAGTTGGACACCTACGAACACTGAAGCTTTCTTT. This translates into CAISWTPTNTEAFF.

The rearrangement links TRBV5-1 to TRBJ2-5, with D possibly being TRBD2 (6 bases). The germline gives CDR1 SGHRS, CDR2 YFSETQ. V shed 0 bases and J shed 2 bases, with 14 bases lying between them. This CDR3 has 16 amino acids. The CDR3 nucleotides read TGCGCCAGCAGCTTGGCCCTGCGGGGTCGACAAGAGACCCAGTACTTC. Translating gives CASSLALRGRQETQYF.

CDR3 coding DNA: TGTGCCACCAGTGGGGGGTTCACTGAAGCTTTCTTT. This codes for CATSGGFTEAFF. The V call is TRBV15, the J call TRBJ1-1, with D perhaps matching TRBD1 (5 bases). This CDR3 has 12 amino acids. V was trimmed by 6 bases and J by 4 bases, leaving 9 bases between them. Germline V gene data show CDR1 as LNHNV and CDR2 as YYDKDF (reference sequence).

The V call is TRBV15, the J call TRBJ1-2; the D gene is possibly TRBD1 (6 bases). Deletions cut 3 bases from V and 4 bases from J, with 21 bases between. The germline V gene has CDR1 LNHNV and CDR2 YYDKDF (reference sequence). The CDR3 sequence is 17 residues long. The CDR3: CATSSDQGSPTSYGYTF. The CDR3 DNA reads TGTGCCACCAGCAGTGATCAGGGGTCTCCCACCTCCTATGGCTACACCTTC.

The chain carries TRBV5-1 and TRBJ2-7; weak D call: TRBD1 (5 bases). Germline V gene sequence: CDR1 SGHRS, CDR2 YFSETQ. This CDR3 contains 14 residues. The V end lost 4 bases, the J end lost 2 bases, and 13 bases lay between the germline ends. The CDR3 reads CASSGQGNTYEQYF. Here the CDR3 DNA reads TGCGCCAGCAGCGGTCAGGGTAATACCTACGAGCAGTACTTC.

This clone has just a few counts. The rearrangement uses TRBV10-1 and TRBJ2-7; 9 bases map to TRBD1. Looked up from germline, CDR1 is WNHNN and CDR2 is SYGVQD (reference sequence). The V gene end was trimmed by 0 bases and the J gene end by 7 bases; junction bases not matched to a gene: 7. This CDR3 has 15 residues. CDR3 region: CASSESGDRDKEQYF. The CDR3 nucleotides read TGCGCCAGCAGTGAGTCAGGGGACAGGGATAAAGAGCAGTACTTC.

J is TRBJ2-7 and V is TRBV14; D remains ambiguous. This CDR3 is 15 amino acids long. CDR1 is SGHDN and CDR2 is FVKESK in the germline V gene. V was shortened by 0 bases and J by 2 bases, with 11 bases between the two germline ends. The CDR3, as DNA: TGTGCCAGCAGCCAAGATAGCCAGAAACCCTACGAGCAGTACTTC. Its protein is CASSQDSQKPYEQYF.

CDR3 in amino acids: CASSPKEGVSGNTIYF. In nucleotides, the CDR3 is TGTGCCAGCTCACCGAAAGAAGGGGTCTCTGGAAACACCATATATTTT. V and J are TRBV18 and TRBJ1-3, with D possibly being TRBD1 (5 bases). CDR1 is KGHSH and CDR2 is LQKENI in the germline V gene. The CDR3 is 16 residues long. Between the trimmed V and J ends, which lost 3 bases and 0 bases, there was a span of 12 bases.

This chain links TRBV5-6 with TRBJ1-1, with D possibly being TRBD1 (5 bases). Trimming pared 2 bases from V and 3 bases from J, leaving 23 bases between. CDR3 size: 18 residues. Germline-derived CDR1 and CDR2 are SGHDT and YYEEEE. CDR3 bases: TGTGCCAGCAGCTTCCGCTTCAGGGAGCGGGCGCGGGACACTGAAGCTTTCTTT. Translation gives CASSFRFRERARDTEAFF.

The chain has TRBV12-5 and TRBJ2-5; 8 nucleotides agree with TRBD2. The V and J ends lost 3 bases and 2 bases, in that order; junction bases with no gene match: 8. Looked up from germline, CDR1 is LGHNT and CDR2 is FRNRAP. CDR3 length: 16 amino acids. In nucleotides, the CDR3 is TGTGCTAGTGGTTTTCTATCTAGCGGGCCTCAAGAGACCCAGTACTTC. Its protein is CASGFLSSGPQETQYF.

The chain couples TRBV10-3 to TRBJ1-3, with D unclear. Germline V lookup: CDR1 ENHRY, CDR2 SYGVKD. V was cut by 3 bases and J by 0 bases, with 15 bases left in between. This CDR3 spans 17 amino acids. The CDR3 loop is CAISDLRTASSGNTIYF. CDR3 DNA sequence: TGTGCCATCAGTGACCTTCGGACTGCCAGCTCTGGAAACACCATATATTTT.